The T cell receptor (beta chain) described here comes from a study of cytomegalovirus exposure and HLA in healthy donors. CDR3 length: 15 residues. V lost 0 bases and J lost 4; bases outside the gene matches: 4. CDR1 and CDR2 from the germline V gene are MNHNY and SVGAGI (reference sequence). Both 60 Vbeta primers and 13 Jbeta primers went into the PCR. Clones were sequenced by immunoSEQ multiplex PCR, and TCRdb holds only the in-frame ones, with some missing. Recorded here are around 210,000 clones; the top ten clones represent about 1.1%. Sample: PBMCs. The clonotype comes from a girl under 10 years old in good health and CMV-seropositive. The chain joins TRBV6-6 to TRBJ2-7, with 9 bases that match TRBD1. The CDR3 is CASSYSTGGSYEQYF. In nucleotides, the CDR3 is TGTGCCAGCAGTTACTCGACAGGGGGGTCGTACGAGCAGTACTTC.